The present entry profiles one T cell receptor (beta chain) with its context. Its matching antigen is unknown. The data were obtained in a study of T cell responses to AZD1222 COVID-19 vaccine. General observations from the study: Scientists sampled the repertoires only once the peak T cell response had passed. Spike as a whole was targeted by vaccine-associated CD4 TCRs, dominant at 160-218 and 743-854.

The V gene lost 0 bases and the J gene lost 1 base, with 16 bases spanning the gap. The germline CDR1 and CDR2 sequences are GTSNPN and SVGIG (reference sequence). The CDR3 runs 16 residues. This table comes from immunoSEQ multiplex PCR, and its TCRdb copy is limited to in-frame clones, with some not included. The table has 200,000 to 250,000 clones, around 94% seen once; the top ten hold around 1.5%. This specimen consisted of peripheral blood, obtained 28 days after the second dose of the MenACWY control vaccine. The receptor comes from an adult who received the MenACWY meningococcal vaccine as a control. J is TRBJ2-7 and V is TRBV30; TRBD2 is a possible D gene (5 bases). The CDR3 nucleotides read TGTGCCTGGAGTGTAGGGAGTCTAGAAGTGTCCTACGAGCAGTACTTC. Translation gives CAWSVGSLEVSYEQYF.